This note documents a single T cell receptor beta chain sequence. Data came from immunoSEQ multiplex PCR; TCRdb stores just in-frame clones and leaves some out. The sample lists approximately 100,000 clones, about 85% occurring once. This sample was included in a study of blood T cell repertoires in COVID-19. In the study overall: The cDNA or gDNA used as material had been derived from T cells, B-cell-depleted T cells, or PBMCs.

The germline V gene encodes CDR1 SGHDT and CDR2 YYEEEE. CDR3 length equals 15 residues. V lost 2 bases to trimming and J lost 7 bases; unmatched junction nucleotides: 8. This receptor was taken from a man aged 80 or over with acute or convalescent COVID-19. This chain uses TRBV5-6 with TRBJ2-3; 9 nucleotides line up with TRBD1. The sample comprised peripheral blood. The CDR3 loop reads CASSLRYRGLNTQYF. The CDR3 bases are TGTGCCAGCAGCTTACGGTACAGGGGGCTTAATACGCAGTATTTT.